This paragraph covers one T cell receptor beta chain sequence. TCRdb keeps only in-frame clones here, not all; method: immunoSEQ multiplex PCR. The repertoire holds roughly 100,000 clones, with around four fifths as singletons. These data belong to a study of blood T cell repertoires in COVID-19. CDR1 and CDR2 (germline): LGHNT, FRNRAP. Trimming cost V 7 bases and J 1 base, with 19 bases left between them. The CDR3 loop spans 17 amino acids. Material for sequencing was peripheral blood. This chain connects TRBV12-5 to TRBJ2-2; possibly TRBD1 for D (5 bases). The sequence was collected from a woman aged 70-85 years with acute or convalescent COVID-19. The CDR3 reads CASAQPYTGLNTGELFF. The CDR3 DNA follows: TGTGCTAGTGCCCAACCCTACACAGGTTTGAACACCGGGGAGCTGTTTTTT.